This T cell receptor (beta chain) was sequenced in a study of long-term antiretroviral therapy in people with HIV. Study-wide points: Blood was collected between the mid-2000s and the late 2010s, possibly under older ART regimens. Pre-ART clonal expansions dominated every time point's repertoire. It was observed that HIV repertoires exhibited narrower CDR3 length ranges than controls.

This CDR3 has 13 residues. V was shortened by 1 base and J by 5 bases, with 9 bases between the two germline ends. Germline CDR1 MNHEY, CDR2 SVGAGI. Survey-level immunoSEQ v3.0 assays were run. Each sample aimed for 40,000-50,000 sequenced T-cell genomes. Measured with immunoSEQ multiplex PCR; TCRdb has only the in-frame clones, and not every one. The sample has tens of thousands of clones, 75% to 85% seen once. With regard to this clone: No antigen is known for it.

The starting material was unsorted PBMCs, obtained 0.3 years after starting antiretroviral therapy. This receptor was taken from a man between 18 and 35 years old with HIV. V is TRBV6-5 and J is TRBJ2-7; D remains unclear. The DNA of the CDR3 is TGTGCCAGCAGTTACTTATTGACCGACGAGCAGTACTTC. Residues: CASSYLLTDEQYF.